Described below is a single T cell receptor (beta chain) sequence and its context. The antigen is unknown. This sample is drawn from a study of T cell responses to AZD1222 COVID-19 vaccine. Findings and caveats of the study: Reports say nearly half of spike-specific TCRs go after unmutated variant regions. Repertoire sampling was restricted to post-peak T cell response timepoints. Baseline seropositivity occurred in only a handful of AZD1222 recipients.

The CDR3 has 14 amino acids. Germline V gives CDR1 LNHDA, CDR2 SQIVND (reference sequence). Trimming removed 4 bases at V and 13 bases at J, with 17 bases between. Data came from immunoSEQ multiplex PCR; TCRdb stores just in-frame clones and leaves some out. The table includes about 96,000 clones, nearly 90% detected once. The chain uses TRBV19 and TRBJ1-6; D is ambiguous. The clonotype was recovered from an adult in good health. This sample comprised peripheral blood, obtained on day 0 of AZD1222 vaccination. The CDR3 spells CASSTADGGSPLHF. CDR3 nucleotide sequence: TGTGCCAGTAGTACCGCCGACGGCGGCTCGCCCCTCCACTTT.